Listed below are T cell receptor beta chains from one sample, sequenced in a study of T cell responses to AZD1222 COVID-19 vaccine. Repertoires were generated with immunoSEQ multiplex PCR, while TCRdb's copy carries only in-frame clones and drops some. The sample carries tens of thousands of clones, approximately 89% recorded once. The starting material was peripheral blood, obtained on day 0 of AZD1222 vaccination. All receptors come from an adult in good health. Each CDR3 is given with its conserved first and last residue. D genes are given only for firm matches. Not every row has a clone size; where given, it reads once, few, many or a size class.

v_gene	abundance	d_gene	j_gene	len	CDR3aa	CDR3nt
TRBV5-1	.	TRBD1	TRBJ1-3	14	CASSWTGAGNTIYF	TGCGCCAGCAGCTGGACAGGGGCTGGAAACACCATATATTTT
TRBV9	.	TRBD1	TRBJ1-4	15	CASSPGGGGNEKLFF	TGTGCCAGCAGCCCAGGGGGAGGAGGTAATGAAAAACTGTTTTTT
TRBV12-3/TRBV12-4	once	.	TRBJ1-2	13	CASSLGGDNGYTF	TGTGCCAGCAGTTTGGGGGGGGATAATGGCTACACCTTC
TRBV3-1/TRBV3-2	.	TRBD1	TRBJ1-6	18	CASSHLNRGSSYNSPLHF	TGTGCCAGCAGCCACTTAAACAGGGGGAGCTCCTATAATTCACCCCTCCACTTT
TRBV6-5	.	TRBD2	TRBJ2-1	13	CASSSGTSNEQFF	TGTGCCAGCAGTTCCGGGACTAGCAATGAGCAGTTCTTC
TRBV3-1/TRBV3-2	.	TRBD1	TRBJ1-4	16	CASSQVGGRTNEKLFF	TGTGCCAGCAGCCAAGTAGGGGGCAGGACAAATGAAAAACTGTTTTTT
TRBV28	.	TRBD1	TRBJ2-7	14	CASLTGGEGKEQYF	TGTGCCAGCTTAACAGGGGGCGAAGGGAAGGAGCAGTACTTC
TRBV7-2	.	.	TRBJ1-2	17	CASSKGGGRVLNYGYTF	TGTGCCAGCAGCAAAGGGGGAGGCAGGGTGTTAAACTATGGCTACACCTTC
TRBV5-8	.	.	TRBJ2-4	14	CASSLAHAKNIQYF	TGTGCCAGCAGCTTGGCCCATGCCAAAAACATTCAGTACTTC
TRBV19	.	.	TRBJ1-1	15	CASSMSRDFYTEAFF	TGTGCCAGTAGTATGTCGCGGGACTTCTACACTGAAGCTTTCTTT
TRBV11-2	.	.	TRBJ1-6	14	CASSSGSNNSPLHF	TGTGCCAGCAGTTCCGGGTCCAATAATTCACCCCTCCACTTT
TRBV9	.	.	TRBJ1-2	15	CASSAQPGIQGGYTF	TGTGCCAGCAGCGCCCAACCAGGGATTCAGGGTGGCTACACCTTC
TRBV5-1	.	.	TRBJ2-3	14	CASSSRGDTDTQYF	TGCGCCAGCAGCAGTAGGGGAGACACAGATACGCAGTATTTT
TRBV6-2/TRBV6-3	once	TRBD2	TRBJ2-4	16	CASSYRVAGDKNIQYF	TGTGCCAGCAGTTACAGGGTAGCGGGAGACAAAAACATTCAGTACTTC
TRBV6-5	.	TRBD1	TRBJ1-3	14	CASSNTGGLNTIYF	TGTGCCAGCAGTAATACAGGGGGGTTGAACACCATATATTTT
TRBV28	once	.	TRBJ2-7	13	CASSLSGTYEQYF	TGTGCCAGCAGTTTATCAGGGACGTACGAGCAGTACTTC
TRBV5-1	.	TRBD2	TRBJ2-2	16	CASSPGGTSGTGELFF	TGCGCCAGCAGCCCGGGGGGGACTAGCGGGACCGGGGAGCTGTTTTTT
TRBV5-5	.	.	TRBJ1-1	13	CASSPRGSTEAFF	TGTGCCAGCAGCCCTCGGGGTAGCACTGAAGCTTTCTTT
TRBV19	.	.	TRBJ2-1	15	CASTGLAQSYNEQFF	TGTGCCAGTACGGGACTCGCCCAATCCTACAATGAGCAGTTCTTC
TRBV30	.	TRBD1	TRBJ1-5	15	CAWGLGGQGFQPQHF	TGTGCCTGGGGACTAGGAGGACAGGGGTTTCAGCCCCAGCATTTT
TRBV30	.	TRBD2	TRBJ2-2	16	CAWSGLAGENTGELFF	TGTGCCTGGAGTGGCCTAGCGGGAGAGAACACCGGGGAGCTGTTTTTT
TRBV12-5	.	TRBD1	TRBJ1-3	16	CASARNRGLSGNTIYF	TGTGCTAGTGCTAGGAACAGGGGCCTCTCTGGAAACACCATATATTTT
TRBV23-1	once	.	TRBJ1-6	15	CASRTLVGVESPLHF	TGCGCCAGCAGGACACTGGTGGGCGTGGAATCACCCCTCCACTTT
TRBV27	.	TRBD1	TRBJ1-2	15	CASSPGGDRNYGYTF	TGTGCCAGCAGTCCGGGGGGGGACAGAAATTATGGCTACACCTTC